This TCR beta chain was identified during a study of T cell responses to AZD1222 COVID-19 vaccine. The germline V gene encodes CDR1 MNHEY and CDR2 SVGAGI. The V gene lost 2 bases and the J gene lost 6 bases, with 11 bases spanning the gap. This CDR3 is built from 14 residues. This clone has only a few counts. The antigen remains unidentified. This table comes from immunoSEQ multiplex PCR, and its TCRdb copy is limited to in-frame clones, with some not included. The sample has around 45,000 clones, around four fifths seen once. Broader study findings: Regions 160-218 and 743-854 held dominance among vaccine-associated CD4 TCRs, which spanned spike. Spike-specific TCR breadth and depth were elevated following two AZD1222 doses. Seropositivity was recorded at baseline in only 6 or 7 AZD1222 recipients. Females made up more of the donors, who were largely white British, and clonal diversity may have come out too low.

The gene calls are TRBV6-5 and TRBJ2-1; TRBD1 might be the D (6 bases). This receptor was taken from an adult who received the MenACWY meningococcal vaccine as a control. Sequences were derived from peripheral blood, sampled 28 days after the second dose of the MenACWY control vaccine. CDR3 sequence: CASSYPGTPNEQFF. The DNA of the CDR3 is TGTGCCAGCAGTTACCCCGGGACACCCAATGAGCAGTTCTTC.